A single sample gave rise to the 20 T cell receptor beta chains below, sequenced in a study of blood T cell repertoires in COVID-19. The assay was immunoSEQ multiplex PCR, and TCRdb's table has in-frame clones only and misses some. The sample yields 90,000 to 130,000 clones, about four fifths seen once. The sample comprised peripheral blood. Source of these receptors: a woman aged 60-70 years with acute or convalescent COVID-19.

The chain carries TRBV24-1 and TRBJ1-5; D is unresolved. The germline V gene encodes CDR1 KGHDR and CDR2 SFDVKD. V lost 5 bases, J lost 6 bases, and 7 bases lay in between. This CDR3 is built from 12 residues. As DNA, the CDR3 is TGTGCCACCAGTGCCTACGGTCAGCCCCAGCATTTT. Its protein product is CATSAYGQPQHF.

V gene TRBV2 combines with J gene TRBJ1-2, with D perhaps TRBD1 (5 bases). Trimming took 5 bases from V and 0 from J, leaving 16 bases between them. The CDR3 consists of 16 residues. The V gene's germline CDR1 is SNHLY and CDR2 FYNNEI. The CDR3 reads CASSIRDRTANYGYTF. The CDR3 DNA is TGTGCCAGCAGTATCAGAGACAGAACAGCTAACTATGGCTACACCTTC. Full variable domain (rest looked up from reference TRBV2 and TRBJ1-2): EPEVTQTPSHQVTQMGQEVILRCVPISNHLYFYWYRQILGQKVEFLVSFYNNEISEKSEIFDDQFSVERPDGSNFTLKIRSTKLEDSAMYFCASSIRDRTANYGYTFGSGTRLTVV.

This chain connects TRBV25-1 to TRBJ1-6; D call uncertain. Trimming took off 3 bases at V and 9 bases at J, with 15 bases between the two ends. The CDR3 covers 15 residues. Germline loops: CDR1 MGHDK, CDR2 SYGVNS. The CDR3 protein is CASSEMAGGGSPLHF. CDR3 DNA sequence: TGTGCCAGCAGTGAGATGGCTGGAGGTGGTTCACCCCTCCACTTT.

The J gene is TRBJ1-4, the V gene TRBV2; 11 positions agree with TRBD1. The CDR3 extends over 15 amino acids. The germline gives CDR1 SNHLY, CDR2 FYNNEI. The J segment lost 8 bases and the V segment lost 7 bases, leaving 9 bases of the junction unmatched. The CDR3 sequence is CASKGQGAVGEKLFF. The CDR3 bases are TGTGCCAGCAAAGGACAGGGGGCCGTGGGGGAAAAACTGTTTTTT.

The chain employs TRBV6-5 and TRBJ1-3, with D possibly TRBD1 on 6 matching bases. Trimming shortened V by 2 bases and J by 4 bases, and 12 bases separated the two germline ends. This CDR3 is 15 amino acids long. Germline CDR1 is MNHEY and CDR2 is SVGAGI. The CDR3 sequence is CASSYAWGPGNTIYF. In DNA, the CDR3 is TGTGCCAGCAGTTACGCTTGGGGGCCCGGAAACACCATATATTTT.

The rearrangement links TRBV7-9 to TRBJ2-7; 7 positions agree with TRBD1. The germline gives CDR1 SEHNR, CDR2 FQNEAQ (reference sequence). Losses at the gene ends were 5 bases for V and 1 base for J; bases not matched to a gene: 5. The CDR3 covers 14 residues. CDR3 nucleotides: TGTGCCAGCAGCCTCCAGGGGGAATCCTACGAGCAGTACTTC. It codes for CASSLQGESYEQYF.

V usage is TRBV20-1 and J usage is TRBJ1-5; D might be TRBD1 (5 bases). The germline gives CDR1 DFQATT, CDR2 SNEGSKA (reference sequence). There are 14 residues in the CDR3. The germline V and J ends were trimmed by 3 bases and 6 bases, with 15 bases remaining between them. The CDR3 spells CSASNQGMSQPQHF. The CDR3 bases are TGCAGTGCTAGTAACCAGGGTATGAGTCAGCCCCAGCATTTT.

This clone was picked up a small number of times. The rearrangement links TRBV3-1 (or the pseudogene TRBV3-2) to TRBJ1-6; a weak D match, TRBD1 (5 bases). The CDR3 has 14 amino acids. Germline CDR1 is LGHDT and CDR2 is YNNKEL (reference sequence). The V gene lost 1 base and the J gene lost 9 bases, with 10 bases spanning the gap. This CDR3 is CASSQAQGGSPLHF. The CDR3 bases are TGTGCCAGCAGCCAAGCGCAGGGCGGTTCACCCCTCCACTTT.

This chain connects TRBV5-1 to TRBJ2-2; a possible D gene is TRBD2 (5 bases). Germline CDR1 reads SGHRS; CDR2 reads YFSETQ. The CDR3 covers 15 residues. V gave up 0 bases and J gave up 4 bases, with 10 bases separating them. CDR3 DNA sequence: TGCGCCAGCAGCTTGGTTCTAGCAGTCACCGGGGAGCTGTTTTTT. It yields the protein CASSLVLAVTGELFF.

The CDR3 sequence: CASSLIQGQGTEAFF. The CDR3 DNA reads TGCGCCAGCAGCTTGATCCAGGGGCAGGGGACTGAAGCTTTCTTT. The rearrangement uses TRBV5-1 and TRBJ1-1; D may be TRBD1 (6 bases). Germline V gives CDR1 SGHRS, CDR2 YFSETQ. Trimming shortened V by 1 base and J by 5 bases, and 15 bases separated the two germline ends. The CDR3 is 15 residues long.

V gene TRBV30 combines with J gene TRBJ2-7; D possibly corresponds to TRBD1 (5 bases). The germline V gene has CDR1 GTSNPN and CDR2 SVGIG (reference sequence). Trimming took off 0 bases at V and 4 bases at J, with 7 bases between the two ends. The length of the CDR3 is 12 residues. CDR3 in DNA: TGTGCCTGGAGTGTAGCAGGGTACGAGCAGTACTTC. Protein: CAWSVAGYEQYF.

The genes are TRBV7-6 and TRBJ1-6, with 9 bases lining up with TRBD1. J lost 8 bases, V lost 3 bases, and 2 bases had no gene match. Per the germline V gene, CDR1 is SGHVS and CDR2 is FNYEAQ. The length of the CDR3 is 14 residues. DNA for the CDR3: TGTGCCAGCAGCTTTACAGGGGGCGATTCACCCCTCCACTTT. It translates to CASSFTGGDSPLHF.

CDR3 sequence reads: CASSRSGGRQETQYF. The CDR3 nucleotides are TGTGCCAGCAGCCGAAGCGGGGGCAGGCAAGAGACCCAGTACTTC. This chain joins TRBV11-2 and TRBJ2-5, with TRBD2 matching 8 bases. V lost 5 bases to trimming and J lost 2 bases; unmatched junction nucleotides: 7. The length of the CDR3 is 15 residues. The germline V gene encodes CDR1 SGHAT and CDR2 FQNNGV.

The CDR3 sequence is CSVERKSSYNEQFF. The CDR3 DNA reads as TGCAGCGTTGAGCGTAAAAGCTCCTACAATGAGCAGTTCTTC. The chain links TRBV29-1 to TRBJ2-1; D is uncertain. V shed 3 bases and J shed 0 bases, with 9 bases lying between them. CDR3 length: 14 residues. Germline loops: CDR1 SQVTM, CDR2 ANQGSEA.

The rearrangement links TRBV30 to TRBJ1-2; no definite D call. Germline-derived CDR1 and CDR2 are GTSNPN and SVGIG (reference sequence). Trimming left V 6 bases short and J 3 bases short, with 14 bases between. The length of the CDR3 is 13 residues. CDR3 residues: CACPHGQYYGYTF. CDR3 bases: TGTGCCTGCCCCCATGGGCAGTACTATGGCTACACCTTC.

J is TRBJ1-1 and V is TRBV11-3; a weak D match, TRBD1 (5 bases). Deletions cut 2 bases from V and 1 base from J, with 11 bases between. The CDR3 spans 15 residues. Germline-derived CDR1 and CDR2 are SGHNT and YENEEA. CDR3 residues: CASSLNPGQNTEAFF. CDR3 in DNA: TGTGCCAGCAGCTTAAATCCAGGGCAGAACACTGAAGCTTTCTTT. Variable domain in full (rest from reference TRBV11-3 and TRBJ1-1): EAGVVQSPRYKIIEKKQPVAFWCNPISGHNTLYWYLQNLGQGPELLIRYENEEAVDDSQLPKDRFSAERLKGVDSTLKIQPAELGDSAVYLCASSLNPGQNTEAFFGQGTRLTVV.

The chain combines TRBV6-5 with TRBJ1-6; D remains unclear. The CDR3 runs to 15 residues. V was shortened by 2 bases and J by 7 bases, with 12 bases between the two germline ends. The germline CDR1 and CDR2 sequences are MNHEY and SVGAGI. CDR3 DNA sequence: TGTGCCAGCAGTTACCGGCCCGGAGGAAATTCACCCCTCCACTTT. Protein sequence: CASSYRPGGNSPLHF.

This clone showed up just once. The chain combines TRBV7-2 with TRBJ2-5, with 8 positions matching TRBD2. J was trimmed by 5 bases and V by 5 bases; bases with no gene match: 10. Germline CDR1 and CDR2: SGHTA and FQGNSA. The length of the CDR3 is 15 residues. CDR3 protein: CASSPTRGGRETQYF. In nucleotides, the CDR3 is TGTGCCAGCAGCCCAACCCGGGGGGGCCGTGAGACCCAGTACTTC.

This clone was seen just once. The chain is built from TRBV11-2 and TRBJ2-5, with no clear D. Trimming cost V 2 bases and J 7 bases, with 8 bases left between them. Per the germline V gene, CDR1 is SGHAT and CDR2 is FQNNGV. The CDR3 spans 12 residues. CDR3 amino acids: CASSLPSPTQYF. The CDR3 DNA reads as TGTGCCAGCAGCTTACCCAGTCCGACCCAGTACTTC.

The chain employs TRBV5-1 and TRBJ1-4; D is unresolved. V was pared by 4 bases and J by 0 bases, with 10 bases between. Germline loops: CDR1 SGHRS, CDR2 YFSETQ. This CDR3 comprises 15 residues. CDR3 bases: TGCGCCAGCAGCCCCGGAGCTGCAACTAATGAAAAACTGTTTTTT. This translates into CASSPGAATNEKLFF. The complete variable domain, with remaining parts taken from reference TRBV5-1 and TRBJ1-4, reads KAGVTQTPRYLIKTRGQQVTLSCSPISGHRSVSWYQQTPGQGLQFLFEYFSETQRNKGNFPGRFSGRQFSNSRSEMNVSTLELGDSALYLCASSPGAATNEKLFFGSGTQLSVL.